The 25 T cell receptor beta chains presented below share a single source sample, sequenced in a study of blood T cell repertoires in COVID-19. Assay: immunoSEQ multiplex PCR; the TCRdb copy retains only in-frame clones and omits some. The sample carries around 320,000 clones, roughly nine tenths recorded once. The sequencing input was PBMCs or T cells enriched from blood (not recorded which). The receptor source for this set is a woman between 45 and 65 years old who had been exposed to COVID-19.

CDR3 residues: CASSYTPKRQVSNYGYTF. CDR3 DNA sequence: TGTGCCAGCAGTTATACACCGAAGCGACAGGTTTCTAACTATGGCTACACCTTC. V is TRBV7-8 and J is TRBJ1-2; TRBD1 might be the D (6 bases). Germline-derived CDR1 and CDR2 are SGHVS and FQNEAQ. This CDR3 is built from 18 residues. Trimming cost V 6 bases and J 0 bases, with 23 bases left between them.

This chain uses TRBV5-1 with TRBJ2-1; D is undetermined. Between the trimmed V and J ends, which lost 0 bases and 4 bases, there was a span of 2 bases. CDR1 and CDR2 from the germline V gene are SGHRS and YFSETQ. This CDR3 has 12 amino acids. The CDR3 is CASSLAYNEQFF. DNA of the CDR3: TGCGCCAGCAGCTTGGCATACAATGAGCAGTTCTTC.

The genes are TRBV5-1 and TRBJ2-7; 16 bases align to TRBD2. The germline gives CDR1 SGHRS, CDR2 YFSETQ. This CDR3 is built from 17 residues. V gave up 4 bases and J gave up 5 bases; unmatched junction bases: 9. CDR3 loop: CASSQGTSGGAVNEQYF. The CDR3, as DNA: TGCGCCAGCAGCCAAGGGACTAGCGGGGGGGCGGTAAACGAGCAGTACTTC.

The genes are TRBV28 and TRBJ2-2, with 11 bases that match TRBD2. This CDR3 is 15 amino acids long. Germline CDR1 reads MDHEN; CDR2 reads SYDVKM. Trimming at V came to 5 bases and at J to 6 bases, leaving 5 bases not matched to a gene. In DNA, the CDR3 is TGTGCCAGCAGTACCGGGACTAGCGGAGCCGGGGAGCTGTTTTTT. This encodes CASSTGTSGAGELFF.

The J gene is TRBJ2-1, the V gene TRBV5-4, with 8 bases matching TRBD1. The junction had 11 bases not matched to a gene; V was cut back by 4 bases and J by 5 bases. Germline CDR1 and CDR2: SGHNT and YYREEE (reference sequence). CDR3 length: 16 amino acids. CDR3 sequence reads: CASSLPRTGYNNEQFF. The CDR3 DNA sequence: TGTGCCAGCAGCCTTCCCCGGACAGGGTACAACAATGAGCAGTTCTTC.

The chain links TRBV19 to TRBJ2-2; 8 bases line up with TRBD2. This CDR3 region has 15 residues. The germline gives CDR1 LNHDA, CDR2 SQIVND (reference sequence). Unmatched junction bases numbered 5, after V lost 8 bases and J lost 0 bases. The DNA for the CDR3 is TGTGCCAGTCTTCGGGGGGGTCCGAACACCGGGGAGCTGTTTTTT. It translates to CASLRGGPNTGELFF.

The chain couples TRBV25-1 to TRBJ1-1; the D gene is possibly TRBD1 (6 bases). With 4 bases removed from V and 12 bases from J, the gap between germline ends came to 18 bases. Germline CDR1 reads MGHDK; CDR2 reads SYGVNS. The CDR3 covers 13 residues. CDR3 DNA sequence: TGTGCCAGCAGTGGAACAGGGATTTACACAACTTTCTTT. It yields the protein CASSGTGIYTTFF.

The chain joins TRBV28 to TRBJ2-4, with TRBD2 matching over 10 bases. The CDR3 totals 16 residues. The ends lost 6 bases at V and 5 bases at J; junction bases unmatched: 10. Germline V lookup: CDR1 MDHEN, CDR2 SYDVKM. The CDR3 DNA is TGTGCCAGCAGGGCGCCGTTAGCGGGGGGTGAAAACATTCAGTACTTC. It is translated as CASRAPLAGGENIQYF.

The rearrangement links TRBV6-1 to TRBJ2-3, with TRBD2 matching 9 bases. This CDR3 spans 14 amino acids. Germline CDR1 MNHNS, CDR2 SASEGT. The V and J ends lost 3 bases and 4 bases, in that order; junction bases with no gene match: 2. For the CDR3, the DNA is TGTGCCAGCAGTGAGGGCGGGGGGGCAGATACGCAGTATTTT. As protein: CASSEGGGADTQYF.

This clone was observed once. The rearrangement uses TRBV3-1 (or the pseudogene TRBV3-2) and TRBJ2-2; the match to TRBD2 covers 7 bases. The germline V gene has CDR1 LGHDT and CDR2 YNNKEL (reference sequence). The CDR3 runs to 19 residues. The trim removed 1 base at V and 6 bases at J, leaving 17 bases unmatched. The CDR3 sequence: CASSQVVGSSGVLAGELFF. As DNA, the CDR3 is TGTGCCAGCAGCCAAGTAGTAGGGTCCAGCGGGGTTCTAGCCGGGGAGCTGTTTTTT.

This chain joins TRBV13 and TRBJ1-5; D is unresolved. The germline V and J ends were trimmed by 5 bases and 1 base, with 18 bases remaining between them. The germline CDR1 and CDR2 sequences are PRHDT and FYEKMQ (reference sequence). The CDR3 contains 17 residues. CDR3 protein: CASSQPSWQFSNQPQHF. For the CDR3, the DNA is TGTGCCAGCAGCCAACCCAGTTGGCAGTTCAGCAATCAGCCCCAGCATTTT.

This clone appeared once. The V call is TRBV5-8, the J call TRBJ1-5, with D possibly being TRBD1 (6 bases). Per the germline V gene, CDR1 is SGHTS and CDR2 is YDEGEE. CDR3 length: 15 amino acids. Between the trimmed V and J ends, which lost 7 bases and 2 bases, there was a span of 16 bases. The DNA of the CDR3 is TGTGCCAGCTCGTCTGGCAGGGGTGGCAATCAGCCCCAGCATTTT. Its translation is CASSSGRGGNQPQHF. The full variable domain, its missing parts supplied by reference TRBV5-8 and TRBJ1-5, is EAGVTQSPTHLIKTRGQQATLRCSPISGHTSVYWYQQALGLGLQFLLWYDEGEERNRGNFPPRFSGRQFPNYSSELNVNALELEDSALYLCASSSGRGGNQPQHFGDGTRLSIL.

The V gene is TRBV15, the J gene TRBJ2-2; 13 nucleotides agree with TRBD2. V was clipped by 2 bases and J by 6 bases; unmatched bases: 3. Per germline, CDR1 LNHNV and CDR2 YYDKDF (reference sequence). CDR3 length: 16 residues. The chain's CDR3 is CATSRWTSGGSGELFF. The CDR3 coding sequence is TGTGCCACCAGCAGATGGACTAGCGGGGGTTCCGGGGAGCTGTTTTTT.

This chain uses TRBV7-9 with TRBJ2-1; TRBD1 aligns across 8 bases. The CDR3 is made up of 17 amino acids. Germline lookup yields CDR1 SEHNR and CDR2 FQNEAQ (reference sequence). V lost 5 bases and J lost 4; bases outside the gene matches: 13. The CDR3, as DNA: TGTGCCAGCAGCACAAACCCGGACAGGGCCCTTTACAATGAGCAGTTCTTC. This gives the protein CASSTNPDRALYNEQFF. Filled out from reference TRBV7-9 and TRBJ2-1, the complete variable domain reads DTGVSQNPRHKITKRGQNVTFRCDPISEHNRLYWYRQTLGQGPEFLTYFQNEAQLEKSRLLSDRFSAERPKGSFSTLEIQRTEQGDSAMYLCASSTNPDRALYNEQFFGPGTRLTVL.

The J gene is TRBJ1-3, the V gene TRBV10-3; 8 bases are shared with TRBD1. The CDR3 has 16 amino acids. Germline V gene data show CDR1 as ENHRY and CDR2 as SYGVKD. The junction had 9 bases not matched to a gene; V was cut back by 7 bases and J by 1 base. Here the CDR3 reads CAITAGGSDSGNTIYF. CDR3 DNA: TGTGCCATCACGGCAGGGGGCAGTGATTCTGGAAACACCATATATTTT.

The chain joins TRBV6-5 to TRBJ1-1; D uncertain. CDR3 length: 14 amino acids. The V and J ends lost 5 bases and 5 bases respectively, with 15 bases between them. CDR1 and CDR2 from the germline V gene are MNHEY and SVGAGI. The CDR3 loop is CASSQSGGLTEAFF. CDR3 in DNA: TGTGCCAGCAGTCAGTCCGGAGGGTTGACTGAAGCTTTCTTT.

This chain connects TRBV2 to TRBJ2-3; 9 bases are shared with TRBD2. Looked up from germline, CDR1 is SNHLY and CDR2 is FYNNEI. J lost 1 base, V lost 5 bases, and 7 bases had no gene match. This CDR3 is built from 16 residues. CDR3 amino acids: CASSPTGGGGTDTQYF. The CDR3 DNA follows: TGTGCCAGCAGTCCCACTGGCGGGGGGGGCACAGATACGCAGTATTTT.

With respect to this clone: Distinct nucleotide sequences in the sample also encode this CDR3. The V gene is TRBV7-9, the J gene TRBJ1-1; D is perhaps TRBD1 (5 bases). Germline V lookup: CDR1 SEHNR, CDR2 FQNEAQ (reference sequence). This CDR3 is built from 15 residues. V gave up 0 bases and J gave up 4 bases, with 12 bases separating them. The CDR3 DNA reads TGTGCCAGCAGCTTAGCTGTCTGGGGGGGCACTGAAGCTTTCTTT. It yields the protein CASSLAVWGGTEAFF.

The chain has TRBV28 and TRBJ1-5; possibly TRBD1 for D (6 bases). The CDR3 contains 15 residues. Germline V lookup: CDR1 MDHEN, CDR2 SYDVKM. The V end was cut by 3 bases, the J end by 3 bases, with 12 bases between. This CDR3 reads CASSLWQGNNQPQHF. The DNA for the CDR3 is TGTGCCAGCAGTTTGTGGCAGGGGAACAATCAGCCCCAGCATTTT.

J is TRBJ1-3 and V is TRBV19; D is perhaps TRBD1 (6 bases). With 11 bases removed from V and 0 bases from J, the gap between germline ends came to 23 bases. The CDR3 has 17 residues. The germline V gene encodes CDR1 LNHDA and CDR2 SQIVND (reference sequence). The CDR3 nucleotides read TGTGCCCTCCGGGGGGGTCAGGGGTACGGCTCTGGAAACACCATATATTTT. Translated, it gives CALRGGQGYGSGNTIYF.

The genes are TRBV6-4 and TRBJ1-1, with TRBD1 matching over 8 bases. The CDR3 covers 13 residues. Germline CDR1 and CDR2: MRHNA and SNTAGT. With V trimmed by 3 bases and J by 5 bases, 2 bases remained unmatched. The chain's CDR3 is CASSEQGGTEAFF. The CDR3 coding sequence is TGTGCCAGCAGTGAACAGGGGGGAACTGAAGCTTTCTTT.

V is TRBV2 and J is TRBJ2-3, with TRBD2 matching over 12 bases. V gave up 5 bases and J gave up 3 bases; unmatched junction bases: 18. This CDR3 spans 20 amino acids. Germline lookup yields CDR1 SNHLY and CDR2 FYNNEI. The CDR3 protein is CASSHRLAGDYLARTDTQYF. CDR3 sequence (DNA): TGTGCCAGCAGTCACAGACTAGCGGGGGATTACCTAGCTCGGACAGATACGCAGTATTTT.

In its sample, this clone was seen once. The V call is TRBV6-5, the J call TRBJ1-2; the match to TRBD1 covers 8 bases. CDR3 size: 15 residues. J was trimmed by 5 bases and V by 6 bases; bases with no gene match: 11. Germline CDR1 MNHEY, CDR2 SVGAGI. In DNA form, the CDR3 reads TGTGCCAGCAGCCGGACAGGGTACGGGGGGTATGGCTACACCTTC. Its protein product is CASSRTGYGGYGYTF.

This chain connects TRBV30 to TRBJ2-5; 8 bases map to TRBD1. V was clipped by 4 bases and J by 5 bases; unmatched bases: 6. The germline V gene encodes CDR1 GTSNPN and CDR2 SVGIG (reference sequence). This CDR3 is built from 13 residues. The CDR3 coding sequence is TGTGCCTGGACAGGGGGCGTGTGGGAGACCCAGTACTTC. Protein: CAWTGGVWETQYF.

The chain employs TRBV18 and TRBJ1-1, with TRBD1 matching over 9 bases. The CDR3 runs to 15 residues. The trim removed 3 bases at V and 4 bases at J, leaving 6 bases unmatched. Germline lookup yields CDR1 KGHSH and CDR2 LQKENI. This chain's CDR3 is CASSPFVTGGTEAFF. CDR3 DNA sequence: TGTGCCAGCTCACCTTTCGTGACAGGGGGCACTGAAGCTTTCTTT.